These 21 T cell receptor beta chains originate from one sample sequenced in a study of cytomegalovirus exposure and HLA in healthy donors (dated by TCRdb to 2016 to 2017). Preparation of the library involved the immunoSEQ multiplex PCR assay. TCRdb mirrors the immuneACCESS table, restricted to in-frame sequences. Some clones are absent from its copies; in checked studies, under half trace to an unresolved V gene, and the reason for the others is unknown. Counted in this sample were about 73,000 clones; roughly 95% of them appeared once. Jointly, the top ten make up less than 4% of the sample. Specimen: PBMCs. These receptors were collected from a man younger than 35 in good health and CMV-seronegative.

The chain carries TRBV5-1 and TRBJ2-1; TRBD2 aligns across 13 bases. The CDR3 sequence is 19 residues long. Germline V lookup: CDR1 SGHRS, CDR2 YFSETQ. Germline trimming cut 3 bases from V and 7 bases from J; bases unmatched to any gene: 16. The CDR3 DNA is TGCGCCAGCAGCTCGAGCGCATCCGGGACTAGCGGGGTGGGAAATGAGCAGTTCTTC. Its protein is CASSSSASGTSGVGNEQFF.

V and J are TRBV30 and TRBJ1-5; TRBD1 matches at 7 bases. This CDR3 is 13 amino acids long. V lost 1 base and J lost 6; bases outside the gene matches: 3. Germline V CDR1 and CDR2: GTSNPN, SVGIG (reference sequence). The CDR3 DNA follows: TGTGCCTGGAGTGGACAGGGAGGTCAGCCCCAGCATTTT. Amino acids: CAWSGQGGQPQHF.

The chain links TRBV6-1 to TRBJ1-2, with 7 bases matching TRBD1. This CDR3 spans 15 amino acids. Germline lookup yields CDR1 MNHNS and CDR2 SASEGT. The V segment lost 2 bases and the J segment 7 bases; nucleotides outside the gene matches: 10. CDR3 amino acids: CASSETTGTALGYTF. For the CDR3, the DNA is TGTGCCAGCAGTGAAACGACCGGGACAGCCCTTGGCTACACCTTC.

The chain is built from TRBV19 and TRBJ1-1, with D perhaps TRBD1 (6 bases). In germline, CDR1 is LNHDA, CDR2 SQIVND (reference sequence). Trimming removed 1 base from V and 5 bases from J, with 11 bases in between. The CDR3 sequence is 14 residues long. The CDR3 reads CASSIGGGRTEAFF. The CDR3 DNA reads TGTGCCAGTAGTATAGGAGGGGGAAGAACTGAAGCTTTCTTT.

The sample holds one count of this clone. The CDR3 nucleotides read TGTGCTAGTGGCAAGGGACAGAGCACAGATACGCAGTATTTT. Its protein product is CASGKGQSTDTQYF. The gene calls are TRBV12-5 and TRBJ2-3, with 7 bases lining up with TRBD1. The V gene's germline CDR1 is LGHNT and CDR2 FRNRAP. J was trimmed by 0 bases and V by 6 bases; bases with no gene match: 3. There are 14 residues in the CDR3.

The chain has TRBV30 and TRBJ2-5; a possible D gene is TRBD1 (6 bases). Germline V gene lookup returns CDR1 GTSNPN and CDR2 SVGIG (reference sequence). V gave up 0 bases and J gave up 5 bases, with 13 bases separating them. This CDR3 is built from 14 residues. The DNA for the CDR3 is TGTGCCTGGAGTGTACATGGGGGCGGGGAGACCCAGTACTTC. Its protein product is CAWSVHGGGETQYF.

The chain has TRBV5-5 and TRBJ1-1; D is undetermined. Germline V lookup: CDR1 SGHKS, CDR2 YYEKEE (reference sequence). The CDR3 has 14 residues. Trimming shortened V by 4 bases and J by 1 base, and 11 bases separated the two germline ends. Here the CDR3 DNA reads TGTGCCAGCAGCCCAGACATTCCGAACACTGAAGCTTTCTTT. Residues: CASSPDIPNTEAFF. The complete variable domain, with remaining parts taken from reference TRBV5-5 and TRBJ1-1, reads DAGVTQSPTHLIKTRGQQVTLRCSPISGHKSVSWYQQVLGQGPQFIFQYYEKEERGRGNFPDRFSARQFPNYSSELNVNALLLGDSALYLCASSPDIPNTEAFFGQGTRLTVV.

This clone was observed once. The chain combines TRBV7-9 with TRBJ1-1; possibly TRBD1 for D (6 bases). Germline V gene lookup returns CDR1 SEHNR and CDR2 FQNEAQ (reference sequence). CDR3 length: 15 residues. The V and J ends lost 1 base and 8 bases respectively, with 17 bases between them. The CDR3 sequence: CASSLGVGTISEAFF. The CDR3 nucleotides read TGTGCCAGCAGCTTAGGCGTAGGGACAATTTCGGAAGCTTTCTTT.

The V gene is TRBV15, the J gene TRBJ2-5, with TRBD2 as a possible D gene (6 bases). Trimming pared 0 bases from V and 0 bases from J, leaving 17 bases between. CDR1 and CDR2 (germline): LNHNV, YYDKDF (reference sequence). CDR3 length: 18 residues. The CDR3 protein is CATSREVRLAMNQETQYF. The CDR3, as DNA: TGTGCCACCAGCAGAGAGGTTCGGCTAGCGATGAACCAAGAGACCCAGTACTTC.

The V call is TRBV15, the J call TRBJ2-1, with 11 bases aligning to TRBD2. This CDR3 has 15 residues. V lost 0 bases and J lost 6; bases outside the gene matches: 1. The V gene's germline CDR1 is LNHNV and CDR2 YYDKDF (reference sequence). The CDR3 protein is CATSRDSGGANEQFF. CDR3 sequence (DNA): TGTGCCACCAGCAGAGATAGCGGGGGGGCCAATGAGCAGTTCTTC.

The CDR3 DNA reads TGTGCCAGCAGCCCCAGAACAGCGGGGGTGTGGGAGCAGTTCTTC. Encoded protein: CASSPRTAGVWEQFF. The rearrangement links TRBV7-9 to TRBJ2-1, with 8 positions matching TRBD2. This CDR3 has 15 amino acids. Looked up from germline, CDR1 is SEHNR and CDR2 is FQNEAQ (reference sequence). With V trimmed by 5 bases and J by 10 bases, 13 bases remained unmatched.

This sequence joins TRBV11-3 and TRBJ2-7; possible D gene TRBD1, 6 bases. The CDR3 totals 14 residues. The V end was cut by 1 base, the J end by 11 bases, with 18 bases between. In germline, CDR1 is SGHNT, CDR2 YENEEA. CDR3 DNA: TGTGCCAGCAGCTTAGGACATGGACAGAATCAGGAGTACTTC. It specifies CASSLGHGQNQEYF.

This clone was picked up a small number of times. The chain couples TRBV11-2 to TRBJ2-2; 11 bases fit TRBD1. The germline V gene encodes CDR1 SGHAT and CDR2 FQNNGV. The CDR3 has 19 amino acids. V shed 6 bases, J shed 2 bases, and the junction held 14 bases outside the gene matches. The CDR3 DNA reads TGTGCCAGCAGTTCGGGACAGGGGGGCGGGGCCCTTAACACCGGGGAGCTGTTTTTT. Translated, it gives CASSSGQGGGALNTGELFF. Looking up the rest from reference TRBV11-2 and TRBJ2-2 gives the full variable domain: EAGVAQSPRYKIIEKRQSVAFWCNPISGHATLYWYQQILGQGPKLLIQFQNNGVVDDSQLPKDRFSAERLKGVDSTLKIQPAKLEDSAVYLCASSSGQGGGALNTGELFFGEGSRLTVL.

The chain recombines TRBV5-4 with TRBJ2-2; a possible D gene is TRBD2 (7 bases). The germline gives CDR1 SGHNT, CDR2 YYREEE (reference sequence). The CDR3 totals 14 residues. V was cut by 7 bases and J by 3 bases, with 13 bases left in between. CDR3 in DNA: TGTGCCAGCGGAGGGGGGGCCGACACCGGGGAGCTGTTTTTT. Translation gives CASGGGADTGELFF.

The V call is TRBV10-3, the J call TRBJ2-7; D unclear. The germline V gene has CDR1 ENHRY and CDR2 SYGVKD. The CDR3 is made up of 13 amino acids. The V gene lost 0 bases and the J gene lost 7 bases, with 10 bases spanning the gap. For the CDR3, the DNA is TGTGCCATCAGTGAGTCGTACAGTAGGGAGCAGTACTTC. Amino acids: CAISESYSREQYF.

This clone was observed once. This chain connects TRBV18 to TRBJ1-5; 9 bases agree with TRBD1. The germline CDR1 and CDR2 sequences are KGHSH and LQKENI. The CDR3 extends over 14 amino acids. Trimming removed 8 bases from V and 1 base from J; junction bases left unmatched: 3. The CDR3 sequence is CASRGQGSNQPQHF. The DNA of the CDR3 is TGTGCCAGCCGGGGACAGGGCAGCAATCAGCCCCAGCATTTT.

The J gene is TRBJ2-7, the V gene TRBV4-2; D not resolved. Germline V gene lookup returns CDR1 LGHNA and CDR2 YNFKEQ. This CDR3 comprises 14 residues. V lost 0 bases and J 2 bases, leaving 8 bases between the germline ends. The CDR3 region has the DNA TGTGCCAGCAGCCAAGATCTTAGTACCTACGAGCAGTACTTC. Translation: CASSQDLSTYEQYF.

The chain employs TRBV27 and TRBJ2-5; TRBD2 agrees at 8 bases. V was clipped by 6 bases and J by 1 base; unmatched bases: 4. The CDR3 loop spans 14 amino acids. Germline CDR1 is MNHEY and CDR2 is SMNVEV (reference sequence). CDR3 nucleotide sequence: TGTGCCAGCAGAAGAGCGGGGGCCCAAGAGACCCAGTACTTC. This encodes CASRRAGAQETQYF.

J is TRBJ1-1 and V is TRBV18, with 10 bases that match TRBD1. The ends lost 2 bases at V and 5 bases at J; junction bases unmatched: 8. Looked up from germline, CDR1 is KGHSH and CDR2 is LQKENI. The CDR3 totals 16 residues. CDR3 coding DNA: TGTGCCAGCTCACCATACTCGGGACAGGGGAGGACTGAAGCTTTCTTT. As protein: CASSPYSGQGRTEAFF.

The gene calls are TRBV19 and TRBJ1-5; maybe TRBD1 (6 bases). Trimming stripped 6 bases from V and 9 bases from J, with 21 bases between. From germline, CDR1 is LNHDA and CDR2 SQIVND (reference sequence). The CDR3 is 15 residues long. CDR3 amino acids: CASSPQGLRGPPQHF. The CDR3 bases are TGTGCCAGTAGCCCGCAGGGGCTAAGGGGTCCGCCCCAGCATTTT.

V and J are TRBV9 and TRBJ1-2, with 7 bases fitting TRBD1. With 0 bases clipped from V and 2 bases from J, the junction kept 13 bases outside the gene matches. The CDR3 is made up of 18 amino acids. Germline assignment: CDR1 SGDLS and CDR2 YYNGEE. CDR3 amino acids: CASSVGMGRPGGNYGYTF. CDR3 nucleotides: TGTGCCAGCAGCGTAGGAATGGGTCGTCCAGGGGGGAACTATGGCTACACCTTC.